The 15 T cell receptor beta chains below were found in one sample sequenced in a study of cytomegalovirus exposure and HLA in healthy donors. Primers for the PCR totalled 60 Vbeta and 13 Jbeta. Method: immunoSEQ multiplex PCR; TCRdb's copy keeps in-frame clones and lacks some. The sample lists roughly 190,000 clones, roughly 78% seen once, with more than 1.5% in the top ten. The source material was PBMCs. The source of these receptors is a girl aged 5 to 17 in good health and CMV-seropositive.

This clone occurred a few times. J is TRBJ2-7 and V is TRBV13, with D unresolved. V was shortened by 3 bases and J by 4 bases, with 13 bases between the two germline ends. The CDR3 consists of 14 residues. Germline values: CDR1 PRHDT, CDR2 FYEKMQ (reference sequence). This chain's CDR3 is CASSFRNSKYEQYF. The CDR3 coding sequence is TGTGCCAGCAGCTTCCGGAATAGCAAGTACGAGCAGTACTTC.

The chain couples TRBV19 to TRBJ1-1; unclear D gene. Germline V gene sequence: CDR1 LNHDA, CDR2 SQIVND (reference sequence). V was cut by 1 base and J by 0 bases, with 6 bases left in between. The CDR3 loop spans 14 amino acids. CDR3 coding DNA: TGTGCCAGTAGTATAGCCCACATGAACACTGAAGCTTTCTTT. It is translated as CASSIAHMNTEAFF.

A few counts support this clone. The chain couples TRBV13 to TRBJ2-4, with a tentative D call TRBD2 (6 bases). The CDR3 is 13 amino acids. From germline, CDR1 is PRHDT and CDR2 FYEKMQ (reference sequence). With 2 bases removed from V and 7 bases from J, the gap between germline ends came to 9 bases. This CDR3 reads CASSLSGGNIQYF. As DNA, the CDR3 is TGTGCCAGCAGCTTAAGTGGGGGGAACATTCAGTACTTC. The variable domain in full, with the rest retrieved from reference TRBV13 and TRBJ2-4, is AAGVIQSPRHLIKEKRETATLKCYPIPRHDTVYWYQQGPGQDPQFLISFYEKMQSDKGSIPDRFSAQQFSDYHSELNMSSLELGDSALYFCASSLSGGNIQYFGAGTRLSVL.

This sequence joins TRBV7-2 and TRBJ2-3; tentatively, D is TRBD1 (7 bases). In germline, CDR1 is SGHTA, CDR2 FQGNSA. V dropped 5 bases and J dropped 2 bases, with 17 bases sitting between them. The CDR3 length is 16 residues. The CDR3 sequence: CASSHTRGVSTDTQYF. The CDR3 nucleotides are TGTGCCAGCAGCCATACCAGGGGGGTTTCCACAGATACGCAGTATTTT. Together with reference TRBV7-2 and TRBJ2-3, the CDR3 gives the full variable domain: GAGVSQSPSNKVTEKGKDVELRCDPISGHTALYWYRQSLGQGLEFLIYFQGNSAPDKSGLPSDRFSAERTGGSVSTLTIQRTQQEDSAVYLCASSHTRGVSTDTQYFGPGTRLTVL.

This chain links TRBV18 with TRBJ1-1, with no clear D. CDR3 length equals 11 residues. The V gene's germline CDR1 is KGHSH and CDR2 LQKENI. The V end lost 4 bases, the J end lost 5 bases, and 5 bases lay between the germline ends. Here the CDR3 reads CASSLETEAFF. In DNA, the CDR3 is TGTGCCAGCTCACTGGAGACTGAAGCTTTCTTT.

This clone was counted between two and nine times. The chain carries TRBV2 and TRBJ2-4; D might be TRBD2 (7 bases). The germline V and J ends were trimmed by 2 bases and 14 bases, with 16 bases remaining between them. Germline CDR1 reads SNHLY; CDR2 reads FYNNEI. The length of the CDR3 is 13 residues. This chain's CDR3 is CASSESGTSVEYF. The DNA for the CDR3 is TGTGCCAGCAGTGAAAGCGGGACATCTGTCGAGTACTTC.

The V call is TRBV5-1, the J call TRBJ1-2; 8 bases fit TRBD1. CDR1 and CDR2 (germline): SGHRS, YFSETQ. The CDR3 contains 14 residues. The V segment lost 1 base and the J segment 8 bases; nucleotides outside the gene matches: 7. CDR3: CASSLNQGAWGYTF. CDR3 coding DNA: TGCGCCAGCAGCTTGAACCAGGGGGCTTGGGGCTACACCTTC.

The CDR3 nucleotides read TGCGCCAGCAGCTTGGGGGGGACAGCAAGCTACGAGCAGTACTTC. Translating it yields CASSLGGTASYEQYF. V is TRBV5-1 and J is TRBJ2-7; TRBD1 agrees at 7 bases. This CDR3 is built from 15 residues. V lost 0 bases, J lost 3 bases, and 6 bases stayed unmatched. Germline V lookup: CDR1 SGHRS, CDR2 YFSETQ.

V is TRBV6-1 and J is TRBJ2-3; D unresolved. V was pared by 1 base and J by 6 bases, with 14 bases between. The length of the CDR3 is 15 residues. The germline gives CDR1 MNHNS, CDR2 SASEGT. The DNA for the CDR3 is TGTGCCAGCAGTGAAGTACAGCTCCTCGCGGATACGCAGTATTTT. Its protein product is CASSEVQLLADTQYF.

The table lists this clone with a few counts. The chain is built from TRBV5-6 and TRBJ2-7; 12 nucleotides line up with TRBD2. The CDR3 consists of 15 residues. Germline trimming cut 5 bases from V and 2 bases from J; bases unmatched to any gene: 5. In germline, CDR1 is SGHDT, CDR2 YYEEEE. The CDR3 region has the DNA TGTGCCAGCAGTCGGCTAGCGGGGGGGGCCTACGAGCAGTACTTC. Its translation is CASSRLAGGAYEQYF.

V usage is TRBV6-1 and J usage is TRBJ2-7; the match to TRBD2 covers 10 bases. The germline V gene encodes CDR1 MNHNS and CDR2 SASEGT. The CDR3 consists of 15 residues. V dropped 2 bases and J dropped 7; count of bases not matched to a gene: 8. CDR3 residues: CASSESSGGAREQYF. Here the CDR3 DNA reads TGTGCCAGCAGTGAATCAAGCGGGGGGGCGCGGGAGCAGTACTTC.

This chain uses TRBV6-5 with TRBJ2-3; possibly TRBD2 for D (5 bases). V lost 0 bases to trimming and J lost 1 base, with 8 bases between them. Per the germline V gene, CDR1 is MNHEY and CDR2 is SVGAGI. The CDR3 consists of 15 residues. The CDR3 coding sequence is TGTGCCAGCAGTTACTCCGGACTCGGCACAGATACGCAGTATTTT. Protein product: CASSYSGLGTDTQYF.

The chain has TRBV18 and TRBJ1-2; 9 nucleotides align to TRBD1. CDR1 and CDR2 (germline): KGHSH, LQKENI. This CDR3 comprises 14 residues. The J segment lost 7 bases and the V segment lost 0 bases, leaving 3 bases of the junction unmatched. CDR3 in amino acids: CASSPPTGGSGYTF. DNA of the CDR3: TGTGCCAGCTCACCACCGACAGGGGGTAGTGGCTACACCTTC.

The sample holds a few counts of this clone. The chain couples TRBV30 to TRBJ1-1; D is ambiguous. This CDR3 is 14 amino acids long. Trimming pared 2 bases from V and 0 bases from J, leaving 10 bases between. Germline V gene data show CDR1 as GTSNPN and CDR2 as SVGIG (reference sequence). CDR3 loop: CAWSNPVLNTEAFF. CDR3 nucleotides: TGTGCCTGGAGTAACCCAGTACTGAACACTGAAGCTTTCTTT.

This clone appeared a few times. V gene TRBV29-1 combines with J gene TRBJ1-1; TRBD1 aligns across 8 bases. CDR3 length: 14 amino acids. The J segment lost 0 bases and the V segment lost 4 bases, leaving 4 bases of the junction unmatched. Per the germline V gene, CDR1 is SQVTM and CDR2 is ANQGSEA. The CDR3 DNA follows: TGCAGCGTTGGGTGGGACAGGCTGAACACTGAAGCTTTCTTT. Protein sequence: CSVGWDRLNTEAFF.